A single sample is the source of the 12 T cell receptor beta chains below, sequenced in a study of T cells in tuberculosis. TCRdb keeps only in-frame clones here, not all; method: immunoSEQ multiplex PCR. The repertoire holds some 31,000 clones, 95% seen once, with less than 2.5% in the top ten. The sequencing sample was made of PBMCs. Source of these receptors: a donor aged 5 to 30 with latent tuberculosis or without tuberculosis infection.

This chain links TRBV6-1 with TRBJ1-2; 7 positions match TRBD1. CDR1 is MNHNS and CDR2 is SASEGT in the germline V gene. The V and J ends lost 4 bases and 2 bases, in that order; junction bases with no gene match: 4. CDR3 length: 14 amino acids. CDR3 DNA: TGTGCCAGCAGTGCCTCACAGGGGAACTATGGCTACACCTTC. This encodes CASSASQGNYGYTF.

This chain connects TRBV27 to TRBJ2-7, with TRBD1 as a possible D gene (6 bases). The CDR3 runs 14 residues. Germline V gene lookup returns CDR1 MNHEY and CDR2 SMNVEV (reference sequence). Trimming shortened V by 8 bases and J by 1 base, and 15 bases separated the two germline ends. The CDR3 loop reads CASQTGLRSYEQYF. The CDR3 region has the DNA TGTGCCAGCCAGACAGGTCTGAGGTCCTACGAGCAGTACTTC.

V and J are TRBV20-1 and TRBJ2-3, with D maybe TRBD2 (6 bases). This CDR3 is built from 10 residues. V was cut by 4 bases and J by 13 bases, with 12 bases left in between. CDR1 and CDR2 (germline): DFQATT, SNEGSKA (reference sequence). CDR3 sequence reads: CSAKGGVEYF. Here the CDR3 DNA reads TGCAGTGCTAAGGGCGGGGTTGAGTATTTT.

The gene calls are TRBV4-3 and TRBJ2-1, with TRBD1 identical over 7 bases. The CDR3 is made up of 15 amino acids. V lost 1 base to trimming and J lost 4 bases; unmatched junction nucleotides: 4. From germline, CDR1 is LGHNA and CDR2 YSLEER. Written as DNA, the CDR3 is TGCGCCAGCAGCCAAGGCCAGGGGGAGTACAATGAGCAGTTCTTC. This gives the protein CASSQGQGEYNEQFF.

This chain links TRBV5-1 with TRBJ2-1, with 7 bases matching TRBD2. The CDR3 has 15 residues. V was pared by 0 bases and J by 9 bases, with 9 bases of the junction left unmatched. Germline V gene lookup returns CDR1 SGHRS and CDR2 YFSETQ. As DNA, the CDR3 is TGCGCCAGCAGCTTGGACCCGGAGGGCGGGGGTGAGCAGTTCTTC. Translation gives CASSLDPEGGGEQFF.

The V and J genes are TRBV6-6 and TRBJ1-5, with 9 bases lining up with TRBD1. V lost 7 bases, J lost 4 bases, and 5 bases stayed unmatched. This CDR3 comprises 14 residues. Per the germline V gene, CDR1 is MNHNY and CDR2 is SVGAGI (reference sequence). The chain's CDR3 is CASTSGTGNQPQHF. In DNA, the CDR3 is TGTGCCAGCACCTCCGGGACAGGGAATCAGCCCCAGCATTTT.

The chain couples TRBV7-3 to TRBJ2-7; 9 nucleotides agree with TRBD2. CDR1 SGHTA and CDR2 FQGTGA come from the germline V gene. J was trimmed by 5 bases and V by 1 base; bases with no gene match: 6. The CDR3 length is 15 residues. CDR3 amino acids: CASSLNPSGVNEQYF. DNA for the CDR3: TGTGCCAGCAGCTTAAACCCTAGCGGGGTAAACGAGCAGTACTTC.

The chain has TRBV9 and TRBJ1-4; no firm D call. CDR1 and CDR2 (germline): SGDLS, YYNGEE. The germline V and J ends were trimmed by 3 bases and 5 bases, with 11 bases remaining between them. The CDR3 contains 14 residues. The CDR3 DNA reads as TGTGCCAGCAGCGGGACGGGGTCAAATGAAAAACTGTTTTTT. Its translation is CASSGTGSNEKLFF.

The V and J genes are TRBV25-1 and TRBJ2-7; D might be TRBD1 (5 bases). CDR3 length: 14 amino acids. Germline CDR1 reads MGHDK; CDR2 reads SYGVNS. The V and J ends lost 3 bases and 8 bases respectively, with 17 bases between them. In nucleotides, the CDR3 is TGTGCCAGCAGTGACCCAGGGCAGGGCCCGAAGCAGTACTTC. This codes for CASSDPGQGPKQYF.

J is TRBJ2-5 and V is TRBV18; TRBD2 aligns across 8 bases. V was clipped by 2 bases and J by 5 bases; unmatched bases: 4. The CDR3 is 14 amino acids. Germline loops: CDR1 KGHSH, CDR2 LQKENI. CDR3 in amino acids: CASSPTAGVETQYF. CDR3 nucleotide sequence: TGTGCCAGCTCACCAACAGCGGGAGTGGAGACCCAGTACTTC.

The chain employs TRBV5-1 and TRBJ2-1; 11 nucleotides align to TRBD2. The CDR3 length is 18 residues. The V and J ends lost 3 bases and 0 bases, in that order; junction bases with no gene match: 8. Per germline, CDR1 SGHRS and CDR2 YFSETQ. The CDR3 is CASSWGLADRSSYNEQFF. CDR3 bases: TGCGCCAGCAGCTGGGGACTAGCGGACCGGAGCTCCTACAATGAGCAGTTCTTC.

This sequence joins TRBV14 and TRBJ2-6; D uncertain. The ends were cut back, 1 base at V and 0 bases at J, with 7 bases in the middle. This CDR3 has 16 residues. Germline V gene data show CDR1 as SGHDN and CDR2 as FVKESK. CDR3 DNA sequence: TGTGCCAGCAGCCAAGCGAGGCACTCTGGGGCCAACGTCCTGACTTTC. As protein: CASSQARHSGANVLTF.